This T cell receptor (beta chain) was retrieved from a study of cytomegalovirus exposure and HLA in healthy donors. About the study: HLA-typed donors contributed some 87 million unique TCRs, which were held in an early data release. Of roughly 400 genotyped donors, around 86% grouped in the Caucasian-associated ancestry cluster.

Donors consisted of healthy bone marrow donors. In the PCR, 60 Vbeta and 13 Jbeta primers were used. Profiled with immunoSEQ multiplex PCR; TCRdb holds only in-frame clones, not every one. The data contain roughly 200,000 clones, approximately 80% of them singletons. Overall study findings and caveats: Fewer N-insertions (relative to the roughly 720-donor mean) were reportedly seen in an Asian-associated ancestry cluster in a later analysis.

To note about this clone: Its antigen is currently unknown.

The source of this sequence is a woman in her thirties in good health and CMV-seropositive. Material for sequencing was PBMCs.

CDR3 DNA: TGCGCCAGCAGCCAAGACATAGGACAGGGGCAGGATGGCTACACCTTC. Translation gives CASSQDIGQGQDGYTF. The chain uses TRBV4-3 and TRBJ1-2; 9 bases match TRBD1. The J segment lost 6 bases and the V segment lost 0 bases, leaving 8 bases of the junction unmatched. There are 16 residues in the CDR3. Germline V gene lookup returns CDR1 LGHNA and CDR2 YSLEER.